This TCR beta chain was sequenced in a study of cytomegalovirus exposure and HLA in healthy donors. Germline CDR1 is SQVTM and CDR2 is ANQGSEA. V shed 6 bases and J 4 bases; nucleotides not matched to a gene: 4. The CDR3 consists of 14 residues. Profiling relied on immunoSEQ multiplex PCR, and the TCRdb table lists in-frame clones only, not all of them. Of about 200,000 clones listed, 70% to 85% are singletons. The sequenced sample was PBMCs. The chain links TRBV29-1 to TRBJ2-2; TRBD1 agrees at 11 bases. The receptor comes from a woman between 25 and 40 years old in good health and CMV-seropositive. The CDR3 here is CSVRDRGVTGELFF. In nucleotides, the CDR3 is TGCAGCGTCCGGGACAGGGGGGTCACCGGGGAGCTGTTTTTT.